These T cell receptor beta chains were read from a single sample in a study of T cells in localized non-small cell lung cancer. Clones were read by immunoSEQ multiplex PCR, and TCRdb kept only the in-frame ones, dropping some. Here the sample spans roughly 30,000 clones, around nine tenths being singletons. Specimen: peripheral blood, collected before any cancer treatment. These receptors all stem from a woman aged 40-75 years with stage I lung adenocarcinoma. CDR3s include the opening cysteine and the closing phenylalanine or tryptophan. D genes are given only for firm matches. The size of a clone is reported for some rows only, either as once, few or many, or as a class for expanded clones.

V gene	D gene	clone size	J gene	CDR3 DNA	CDR3 protein
TRBV7-2	TRBD1	.	TRBJ1-2	TGTGCCAGCAGCAGCCGGACAGGGACCGGCTACACCTTC	CASSSRTGTGYTF
TRBV9	.	.	TRBJ1-1	TGTGCCAGCAGCGTAGACGTCAGTATGAACACTGAAGCTTTCTTT	CASSVDVSMNTEAFF
TRBV6-1	.	.	TRBJ1-5	TGTGCCAGCAGTGAACCCTTTGGGGGTCAGCCCCAGCATTTT	CASSEPFGGQPQHF
TRBV20-1	.	.	TRBJ1-2	TGCAGTGCTAGAGTCGACAGGCTGTATACCTTC	CSARVDRLYTF
TRBV30	TRBD1	.	TRBJ1-2	TGTGCCTGGGGGACAGGGGAGAACTATGGCTACACCTTC	CAWGTGENYGYTF
TRBV13	TRBD2	.	TRBJ2-1	TGTGCCAGCAGCGCCGAGGGACTACGACCATCCGCCGATGAGCAGTTCTTC	CASSAEGLRPSADEQFF
TRBV7-2	TRBD2	.	TRBJ2-1	TGTGCCAGCAGCTTGTCTAGCGGGGGGGCCACCTACAATGAGCAGTTCTTC	CASSLSSGGATYNEQFF
TRBV5-4	.	.	TRBJ2-7	TGTGCCAGCAGCTTGGCCACAGGCATCAAGTACGAGCAGTACTTC	CASSLATGIKYEQYF
TRBV4-3	.	.	TRBJ1-1	TGCGCCAGCAGCCAAGAGGGAGGGAACACTGAAGCTTTCTTT	CASSQEGGNTEAFF
TRBV27	.	.	TRBJ1-1	TGTGCCAGCAGTTCGGGACGGATGAACACTGAAGCTTTCTTT	CASSSGRMNTEAFF
TRBV9	TRBD2	.	TRBJ2-3	TGTGCCAGCAGCGTAGTCGCTAGCGGGGGAGGAGATACGCAGTATTTT	CASSVVASGGGDTQYF
TRBV11-3	TRBD1	.	TRBJ1-1	TGTGCCAGTGGACAGGGTGGTAGGACTGAAGCTTTCTTT	CASGQGGRTEAFF
TRBV6-1	.	once	TRBJ2-2	TGTGCCAGCAGGGGCCCCCTAGGCACCGGGGAGCTGTTTTTT	CASRGPLGTGELFF
TRBV19	.	.	TRBJ1-2	TGTGCCAGTAGTATTACCCTTGGGGGGGTACATGGCTACACCTTC	CASSITLGGVHGYTF
TRBV7-9	.	.	TRBJ2-7	TGTGCCAGCAGCTTAAGCGGAGGGACGGAGTCCTACGAGCAGTACTTC	CASSLSGGTESYEQYF
TRBV15	.	.	TRBJ1-5	TGTGCCACCAGCAGAGATAGTACCGAGTTGTCCCATTTT	CATSRDSTELSHF
TRBV7-2	.	once	TRBJ2-5	TGTGCCAGCAGCTCCCGCGAGACCCAGTACTTC	CASSSRETQYF
TRBV30	.	.	TRBJ2-7	TGTGCCTGGAGTATAGGGAGATCCTACGAGCAGTACTTC	CAWSIGRSYEQYF
TRBV11-2	.	.	TRBJ2-2	TGTGCCAGCAGCTTAAAGTGGAACGGGGAGCTGTTTTTT	CASSLKWNGELFF
TRBV9	TRBD1	.	TRBJ1-3	TGTGCCAGCAGCCCTCGGGACAGGCCAGACTCTGGAAACACCATATATTTT	CASSPRDRPDSGNTIYF
TRBV5-6	.	.	TRBJ2-7	TGTGCCAGCAGCTGGGGGACGGTGGCCTACGAGCAGTACTTC	CASSWGTVAYEQYF
TRBV6-4	.	.	TRBJ1-5	TGTGCCAGCAGTGACTCATGGGAGGGTTGGGGCAATCAGCCCCAGCATTTT	CASSDSWEGWGNQPQHF
TRBV12-5	.	once	TRBJ2-7	TGTGCTAGTGGTTTGGAAGAGGTTTCCTACGAGCAGTACTTC	CASGLEEVSYEQYF
TRBV5-1	.	.	TRBJ2-5	TGCGCCAGCAGTTCCCAAGAGACCCAGTACTTC	CASSSQETQYF
TRBV28	TRBD2	.	TRBJ2-4	TGTGCCAGCAGTTGGACTAGCGGGGGCGTCAACATTCAGTACTTC	CASSWTSGGVNIQYF
TRBV4-3	.	.	TRBJ1-3	TGCGCCAGCAGCCGCGGGGGGGAAGGAAACACCATATATTTT	CASSRGGEGNTIYF
TRBV6-1	.	.	TRBJ1-2	TGTGCCAGCAGTGAAGACCACAGGGCCTACTATGGCTACACCTTC	CASSEDHRAYYGYTF
TRBV7-3	.	.	TRBJ1-1	TGTGCCAGCAGCTTAGGTATGAACACTGAAGCTTTCTTT	CASSLGMNTEAFF
TRBV9	.	.	TRBJ1-1	TGTGCCAGCAGCGTAGCATCGGACCTGAACACTGAAGCTTTCTTT	CASSVASDLNTEAFF
TRBV27	.	.	TRBJ2-7	TGTGCCAGCAGTCCAACCCTAGGGGGCTCCTACGAGCAGTACTTC	CASSPTLGGSYEQYF
TRBV5-5	.	.	TRBJ2-3	TGTGCCAGCAGCTTCCGGAGCCTTCCCCCAGATACGCAGTATTTT	CASSFRSLPPDTQYF
TRBV19	TRBD1	.	TRBJ1-1	TGTGCCAGTAGTATCCGGGACAGTTACACTGAAGCTTTCTTT	CASSIRDSYTEAFF
TRBV9	TRBD1	.	TRBJ1-3	TGTGCCAGCAGCGAGAGATGGGACAGCTCTGGAAACACCATATATTTT	CASSERWDSSGNTIYF
TRBV27	.	.	TRBJ2-5	TGTGCCAGCAGTTTAAGGGGACGGCAAGAGACCCAGTACTTC	CASSLRGRQETQYF
TRBV6-5	TRBD2	.	TRBJ2-3	TGTGCCAGCAAGGAGAGCGGGGTGGAGGGAGATACGCAGTATTTT	CASKESGVEGDTQYF
TRBV5-1	.	.	TRBJ1-3	TGCGCCAGCAGCTTAAAAGGGGTCGGAGACTCTGGAAACACCATATATTTT	CASSLKGVGDSGNTIYF
TRBV6-5	.	.	TRBJ2-3	TGTGCCAGCAGTTACTCTACAGCGGTTAGCACAGATACGCAGTATTTT	CASSYSTAVSTDTQYF